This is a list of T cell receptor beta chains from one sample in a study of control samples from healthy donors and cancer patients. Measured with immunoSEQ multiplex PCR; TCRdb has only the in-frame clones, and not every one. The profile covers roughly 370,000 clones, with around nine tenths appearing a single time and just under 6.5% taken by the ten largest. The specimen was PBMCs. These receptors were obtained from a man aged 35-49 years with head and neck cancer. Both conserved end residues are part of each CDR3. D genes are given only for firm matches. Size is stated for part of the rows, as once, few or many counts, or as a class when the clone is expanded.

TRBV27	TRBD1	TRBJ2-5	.	CASSSGTGGLKTQYF	TGTGCCAGCAGCTCCGGGACAGGGGGGCTAAAGACCCAGTACTTC
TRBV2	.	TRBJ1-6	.	CASKGSPYSYNSPLHF	TGTGCCAGCAAGGGATCCCCCTACTCCTATAATTCACCCCTCCACTTT
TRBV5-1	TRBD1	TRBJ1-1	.	CASSLVSGTGSHWTEAFF	TGCGCCAGCAGCTTGGTTTCGGGGACAGGGTCACATTGGACTGAAGCTTTCTTT
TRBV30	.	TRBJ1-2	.	CAWRPGPSSGYTF	TGTGCCTGGAGACCCGGGCCTTCGTCTGGCTACACCTTC
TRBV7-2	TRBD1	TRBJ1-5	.	CASSLGGQGNQPQHF	TGTGCCAGCAGCTTAGGGGGACAGGGAAATCAGCCCCAGCATTTT
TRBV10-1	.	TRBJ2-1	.	CASSDARFSSYNEQFF	TGCGCCAGCAGTGACGCACGGTTCAGCTCCTACAATGAGCAGTTCTTC
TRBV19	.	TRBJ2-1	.	CASSILERNEQFF	TGTGCCAGTAGTATCCTCGAGCGGAATGAGCAGTTCTTC
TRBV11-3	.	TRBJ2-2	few	CASSLGPASGELFF	TGTGCCAGCAGCTTAGGTCCGGCCTCTGGGGAGCTGTTTTTT
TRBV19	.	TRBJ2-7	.	CASSQDPGVYEQYF	TGTGCCAGTAGTCAAGACCCGGGAGTCTACGAGCAGTACTTC
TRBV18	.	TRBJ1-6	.	CASSPWTPGGSYNSPLHF	TGTGCCAGCTCACCATGGACCCCCGGCGGCTCCTATAATTCACCCCTCCACTTT
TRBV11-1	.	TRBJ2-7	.	CASSLIAYEQYF	TGTGCCAGCAGCTTAATTGCCTACGAGCAGTACTTC
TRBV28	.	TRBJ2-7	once	CASSSHRYEQYF	TGTGCCAGCAGTTCTCACAGGTACGAGCAGTACTTC
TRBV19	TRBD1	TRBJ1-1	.	CASTPDRGRVGTEAFF	TGTGCCAGTACTCCGGACAGGGGGCGCGTGGGCACTGAAGCTTTCTTT
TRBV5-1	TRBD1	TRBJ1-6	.	CASSRAGTENSPLHF	TGCGCCAGCAGCCGTGCCGGGACAGAGAATTCACCCCTCCACTTT
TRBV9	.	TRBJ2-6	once	CASSPLDFQGSSGANVLTF	TGTGCCAGCAGCCCATTAGACTTCCAGGGAAGCTCTGGGGCCAACGTCCTGACTTTC
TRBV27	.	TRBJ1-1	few	CAARSEGGGSDTEAFF	TGTGCCGCGAGGTCGGAGGGGGGGGGTAGCGACACTGAAGCTTTCTTT
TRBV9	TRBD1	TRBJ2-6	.	CASSPQGASGANVLTF	TGTGCCAGCAGCCCGCAGGGGGCGTCTGGGGCCAACGTCCTGACTTTC
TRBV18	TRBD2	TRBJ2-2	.	CASSPLPGLAGAGAGELFF	TGTGCCAGCTCACCCTTACCGGGACTAGCGGGAGCCGGTGCCGGGGAGCTGTTTTTT
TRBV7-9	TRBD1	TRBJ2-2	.	CASSLIGTVNTGELFF	TGTGCCAGCAGCTTAATTGGGACAGTTAACACCGGGGAGCTGTTTTTT
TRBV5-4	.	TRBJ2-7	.	CASSLGVVSYEQYF	TGTGCCAGCAGCTTGGGAGTCGTCTCCTACGAGCAGTACTTC
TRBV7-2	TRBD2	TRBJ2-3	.	CASSFRRGGVDTQYF	TGTGCCAGCAGCTTCAGGCGGGGGGGCGTAGATACGCAGTATTTT
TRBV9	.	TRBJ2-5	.	CASSVGDGYQYQETQYF	TGTGCCAGCAGCGTAGGGGACGGTTACCAGTACCAAGAGACCCAGTACTTC
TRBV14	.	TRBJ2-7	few	CASSQGSYEQYF	TGTGCCAGCAGCCAAGGGAGCTACGAGCAGTACTTC
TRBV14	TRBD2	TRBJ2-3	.	CASSPQRTSGRRDTQYF	TGTGCCAGCAGCCCCCAAAGGACTAGCGGGAGAAGGGATACGCAGTATTTT
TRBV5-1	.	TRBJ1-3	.	CASSTDPASGNTIYF	TGCGCCAGCAGCACGGATCCGGCTTCAGGAAACACCATATATTTT
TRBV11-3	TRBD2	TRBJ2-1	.	CASSPTSGDYNEQFF	TGTGCCAGCAGCCCGACTAGCGGTGATTACAATGAGCAGTTCTTC
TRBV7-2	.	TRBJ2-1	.	CASIPRYGGLTSYNEQFF	TGTGCCAGCATCCCCCGATACGGGGGACTTACTTCCTACAATGAGCAGTTCTTC
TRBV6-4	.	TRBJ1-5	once	CASSPNQAVTPQHF	TGTGCCAGCAGTCCCAACCAGGCGGTTACGCCCCAGCATTTT
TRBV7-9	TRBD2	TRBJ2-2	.	CASSPSGTNTGELFF	TGTGCCAGCAGCCCTAGCGGGACGAACACCGGGGAGCTGTTTTTT
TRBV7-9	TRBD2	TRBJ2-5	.	CASSQGLAGETQYF	TGTGCCAGCAGCCAGGGACTAGCGGGAGAGACCCAGTACTTC
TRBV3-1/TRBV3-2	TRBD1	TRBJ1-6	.	CASSQWGQGNNSPLHF	TGTGCCAGCAGCCAATGGGGACAGGGGAATAATTCACCCCTCCACTTT
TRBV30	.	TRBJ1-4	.	CAWRLPPGRGIEKLFF	TGTGCCTGGAGGCTTCCACCGGGACGGGGGATTGAAAAACTGTTTTTT
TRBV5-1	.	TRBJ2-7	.	CASSLRGLDEQYF	TGCGCCAGCAGCTTGCGGGGGCTTGACGAGCAGTACTTC
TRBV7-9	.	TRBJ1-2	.	CASSPIAGYGYTF	TGTGCCAGCAGTCCTATCGCAGGCTATGGCTACACCTTC
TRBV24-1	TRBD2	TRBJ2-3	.	CATSPSSGRALDTQYF	TGTGCCACCAGTCCCTCCTCCGGGAGGGCTTTAGATACGCAGTATTTT
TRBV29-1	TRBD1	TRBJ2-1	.	CSVEPRRGTGSYNEQFF	TGCAGCGTTGAGCCCAGGCGGGGGACAGGGTCCTACAATGAGCAGTTCTTC
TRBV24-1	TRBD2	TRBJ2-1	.	CATSDTGLAGVSEQFF	TGTGCCACCAGTGATACGGGACTAGCGGGAGTCAGTGAGCAGTTCTTC
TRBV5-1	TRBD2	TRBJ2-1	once	CASSFNSGSNNEQFF	TGCGCCAGCAGCTTTAACAGCGGGAGTAATAATGAGCAGTTCTTC
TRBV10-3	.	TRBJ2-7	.	CAISPRAPYEQYF	TGTGCCATCAGCCCCAGGGCCCCCTACGAGCAGTACTTC
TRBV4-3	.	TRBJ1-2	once	CASSQDHSGYGYTF	TGCGCCAGCAGCCAAGATCATTCTGGCTATGGCTACACCTTC
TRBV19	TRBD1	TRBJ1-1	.	CATIRDRDYTEAFF	TGTGCCACAATCCGGGACAGGGACTACACTGAAGCTTTCTTT
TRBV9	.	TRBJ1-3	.	CASSVGTSGNTIYF	TGTGCCAGCAGCGTAGGGACATCTGGAAACACCATATATTTT
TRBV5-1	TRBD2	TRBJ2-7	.	CASSSQTSGSIYEQYF	TGCGCCAGCAGCTCGCAGACTAGCGGGAGTATTTACGAGCAGTACTTC
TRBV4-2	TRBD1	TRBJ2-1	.	CASSQANTGTGDERQFF	TGTGCCAGCAGCCAAGCGAATACCGGGACAGGGGATGAACGGCAGTTCTTC
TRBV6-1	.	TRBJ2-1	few	CASSEFGVDEQFF	TGTGCCAGCAGTGAATTCGGGGTCGATGAGCAGTTCTTC
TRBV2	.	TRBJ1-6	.	CASTRTVQDYNSPLHF	TGTGCCAGCACCAGGACAGTCCAGGACTATAATTCACCCCTCCACTTT
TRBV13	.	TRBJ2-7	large	CASSFVPYEQYF	TGTGCCAGCAGCTTCGTACCCTACGAGCAGTACTTC
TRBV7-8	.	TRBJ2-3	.	CASSLARDTQYF	TGTGCCAGCAGCTTAGCCCGGGATACGCAGTATTTT
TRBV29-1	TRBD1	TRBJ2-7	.	CSVGQSSYEQYF	TGCAGCGTGGGACAGAGCTCCTACGAGCAGTACTTC
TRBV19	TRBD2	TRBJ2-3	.	CASSMGGTRYSNTQYF	TGTGCCAGTAGTATGGGGGGGACCAGGTACTCTAATACTCAGTATTTT
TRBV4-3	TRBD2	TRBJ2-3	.	CASSQGAGGGTDTQYF	TGCGCCAGCAGCCAGGGTGCGGGGGGAGGGACAGATACGCAGTATTTT
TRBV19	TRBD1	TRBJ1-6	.	CASSEPGTDNSPLHF	TGTGCCAGTAGTGAACCCGGGACAGATAATTCACCCCTCCACTTT
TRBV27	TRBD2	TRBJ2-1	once	CASSSFLSGRALEQFF	TGTGCCAGCAGCTCCTTTTTGAGCGGGAGGGCCCTTGAGCAGTTCTTC